This entry concerns a single T cell receptor beta chain. Its antigen remains unidentified. Base qualities are not recorded, but no much larger clone differs from it by a single base. This sample was included in a study of beta chain features in type 1 diabetes (dated by TCRdb to the late 2010s). For the wider study: Mean age, gender distribution, total cell number and subset yield were not different between patients and healthy donors. Across all samples, 107,917,701 sorted cells were examined, and cell number per subset correlated strongly with RNA yield. The study compared the TCRB repertoires of sorted circulating CD4+ T cell subsets in recently diagnosed type 1 diabetes patients with those in matched healthy donors. Regulatory and stem cell-like memory subsets were isolated from only 8 patients and 8 healthy donors, whereas naive and central memory subsets came from all 30 or so donors.

All of the isolated RNA was reverse transcribed with the High Capacity cDNA Reverse Transcription Kit, so expressed TCRB transcripts were sequenced. Deep immunoSEQ sequencing was applied to naive, central memory and regulatory T cell samples, giving an average of about 3.57 million total reads per sample. Sorted cells were lysed in RLT buffer, and RNA was extracted using DNase-treated RNeasy Micro or Mini kits according to cell number. Each cell subset was processed on its own to prevent cross-contamination, while patient and healthy donor samples were processed together. TCRB sequences were amplified from cDNA with the immunoSEQ multiplex PCR, producing 87-bp fragments spanning the CDR3 region. Sequencing of the amplicons was performed on the Illumina HiSeq platform. Under the source paper's analysis protocol: PCR bias was computationally corrected using synthetic template baselines, reads within Hamming distance 2 were collapsed, and singletons that could not be merged were discarded. By aligning reads against IMGT, V, D and J genes, CDR3 length, and insertions or deletions at six rearrangement sites were assigned. Within each subset, clonotype counts were normalized to the number of sorted cells before true diversity and Gini coefficients were calculated with the tcR R package. Repertoire sharing was quantified using the overlap coefficient calculated on TCRB nucleotide sequences. As a proxy for the pre-selection repertoire, out-of-frame TCRB sequences from naive cells were analyzed. What TCRdb holds here is the immuneACCESS table cut down to in-frame rearrangements. Part of the clones is not present; checked against another copy, under half of the missing clones reflect an unresolved V gene, and the others are unexplained. V, J and clone size derive from that table, while D and trimming were established from the DNA sequence. Counted in this sample were a few hundred thousand clones; about 13% of them appeared once. Of the sample, roughly 0.015% is held by the ten largest clones.

A single peripheral blood draw of about 116 mL on average was collected from each donor into heparinised tubes. Naive, central memory, regulatory and stem cell-like memory CD4+ T cells were sorted on a BD FACSAria II using a panel including CD45RO, CCR7, CD25, CD127, CD95 and CD27. A purity above 95% was achieved for all sorted populations. PBMCs were isolated right away by Lymphoprep density gradient centrifugation and were stained directly, without culture. So that batch effects would be minimized, each experiment stained and sorted samples in pairs, pairing one healthy donor with one patient. The research as a whole found: Shorter templates might be favored by PCR, yet because patient and control samples were amplified and corrected together, any such skew would affect both groups equally. Fewer insertions and more nucleotide deletions at VDJ recombination sites were observed in patients with type 1 diabetes, implying thymic rearrangement abnormalities. HLA sub-analyses involved small numbers of individuals, so any influence of HLA type on TCRB rearrangement remained unresolved. Type 1 diabetes patients showed a moderate but significant shortening of TCRB CDR3 length in all four CD4+ subsets. Sequencing cDNA rather than genomic DNA could over-represent highly expressing activated cells, although activation and CD3 levels did not differ between groups. The naive, central memory and regulatory TCRB repertoires appeared to resemble one another more closely among patients than among healthy donors.

Compared with germline, V lacks 4 bases and J lacks 4 bases; bases without a gene match: 3. From cysteine to phenylalanine, the CDR3 is 13 amino acids long. Of the read, only the CDR3 DNA is kept; its 39 bases are in frame from base 1. Sequences SGDLS (CDR1) and YYNGEE (CDR2) are obtained from the germline V gene. In this chain, TRBV9 is recombined with TRBJ2-5, and 8 junctional nucleotides match TRBD1. The sequence derives from a woman aged 18-29 years with type 1 diabetes. The source material was naive CD4+ T cells from blood. This specimen's cell subset or site label, per the study, means: true naive CD4+ T cells. The CDR3 region has the sequence CASSKTGAETQYF. In nucleotide form, the sequence is TGTGCCAGCAGCAAGACAGGGGCAGAGACCCAGTACTTC.